The rows below give T cell receptor beta chains drawn from one sample of a study of T-cell reconstitution after alpha-beta-depleted transplantation in children. TCRdb used MiXCR to reprocess the PCR reads, holding one entry per CDR3 protein. The table has about 300,000 distinct CDR3 sequences, roughly a tenth seen once. Sequenced material: PBMCs, taken before TCRalphabeta/CD19-depleted stem cell transplant. The receptors come from a boy under three years old with acute myeloid leukemia, due to receive a stem cell transplant. Both conserved end residues are part of each CDR3. Each record gives: D gene, V gene, clone size, J gene, CDR3 DNA, CDR3 protein. The D gene is left open where the match is weak. For some rows the clone size is stated as once, few or many, or as a class when expanded; others skip it.

TRBD1	TRBV12-3/TRBV12-4	-	TRBJ1-4	TGTGCCAGCAGCTTGACAGGGGCAAGTAATGAAAAACTGTTTTTT	CASSLTGASNEKLFF
TRBD2	TRBV5-1	many	TRBJ2-2	TGCGCCAGCAGGATTCTAGCGGGGGCCTTGAACACCGGGGAGCTGTTTTTT	CASRILAGALNTGELFF
TRBD1	TRBV16	many	TRBJ1-1	TGTGCCAGCAGCCAATTAGGGCCAGGGGGAGCTTTCTTT	CASSQLGPGGAFF
-	TRBV20-1	many	TRBJ1-3	TGCAGTGCTTCGGGACTTGGTGGAAACACCATATATTTT	CSASGLGGNTIYF
-	TRBV7-2	many	TRBJ2-2	TGTGCCAGCAGCCTCGACGGAACCCTTAACACCGGGGAGCTGTTTTTT	CASSLDGTLNTGELFF
TRBD2	TRBV5-6	-	TRBJ2-3	TGTGCCAGCAGCCAAAGACTAGCGGGGCGCACAGATACGCAGTATTTT	CASSQRLAGRTDTQYF
-	TRBV14	few	TRBJ1-2	TGTGCCAGCAGCCAAGGAGGGCTAGATGGCTACACCTTC	CASSQGGLDGYTF
-	TRBV11-2	-	TRBJ2-3	TGTGCCAGCAGCTTAGATGAGACAGATACGCAGTATTTT	CASSLDETDTQYF
-	TRBV7-2	few	TRBJ1-2	TGTGCCAGCAGCTTAGAGAGGCAACCGAACTATGGCTACACCTTC	CASSLERQPNYGYTF
-	TRBV21-1	-	TRBJ2-7	TGTGCCAGCGGCAAGGGGTACCACGAGCAGTACTTC	CASGKGYHEQYF
TRBD2	TRBV20-1	many	TRBJ2-4	TGCAGTGCTAGAGTTGGGACTAGCGGGACCTTAGCCAAAAACATTCAGTACTTC	CSARVGTSGTLAKNIQYF
-	TRBV5-5	-	TRBJ2-1	TGTGCCAGCAGCTTGGCCTACGGGGGAGACGCCAATAGGCAGTTCTTC	CASSLAYGGDANRQFF
-	TRBV15	many	TRBJ2-7	TGTGCCACCAGCACGATTCTGACAGGCTTCTCCTACGAGCAGTACTTC	CATSTILTGFSYEQYF
TRBD1	TRBV28	-	TRBJ2-7	TGTGCCAGCAGTTTGTTCCCGGGACAGCCAACCTCCTACGAGCAGTACTTC	CASSLFPGQPTSYEQYF
-	TRBV12-3/TRBV12-4	many	TRBJ1-3	TGTGCCAGCAGACGGACCAACTCTGGAAACACCATATATTTT	CASRRTNSGNTIYF
-	TRBV3-1	many	TRBJ1-4	TGTGCCAGCAGCCCCACAACTAATGAAAAACTGTTTTTT	CASSPTTNEKLFF
-	TRBV5-2	once	TRBJ1-2	TGTGCCAGGGGCCCCGGGACCTTCTATTCGGGCTACACCTTC	CARGPGTFYSGYTF
-	TRBV18	many	TRBJ2-3	TGTGCCAGCTCGCTGATACTAGAAGATACGCAGTATTTT	CASSLILEDTQYF
TRBD1	TRBV29-1	many	TRBJ2-7	TGCAGCGTTGGGGCCAGGGGGCCCCTAGTGAGGGAGCAGTACTTC	CSVGARGPLVREQYF
TRBD1	TRBV20-1	-	TRBJ2-7	TGCAGTGCTAGCAACGAAGTACAGGGGGTTCGGTACGAGCAGTACTTC	CSASNEVQGVRYEQYF
TRBD1	TRBV27	many	TRBJ2-1	TGTGCCAGCAGTATTACCGGGACAGTACACAATGAGCAGTTCTTC	CASSITGTVHNEQFF
-	TRBV27	many	TRBJ2-5	TGTGCCAGCGGCCGGGAGACCGCGGGCCAAGAGACCCAGTACTTC	CASGRETAGQETQYF
-	TRBV7-2	many	TRBJ1-4	TGTGCCAGCAGCTTAATCGAGAGGCCTAATGAAAAACTGTTTTTT	CASSLIERPNEKLFF
-	TRBV20-1	many	TRBJ1-2	TGCAGTGCTAAGGCCAGGTCAAACTATGGCTACACCTTC	CSAKARSNYGYTF
TRBD1	TRBV28	many	TRBJ1-5	TGTGCCAGCAGTTTATTCAGCAGGGGGAATCAGCCCCAGCATTTT	CASSLFSRGNQPQHF
-	TRBV7-2	few	TRBJ1-1	TGTGCCAGCAGCTTATGGGGTCGGAACACTGAAGCTTTCTTT	CASSLWGRNTEAFF
-	TRBV24-1	many	TRBJ2-2	TGTGCCACCAGTGATTTGGGAGGGAACACCGGGGAGCTGTTTTTT	CATSDLGGNTGELFF
TRBD2	TRBV10-3	many	TRBJ2-4	TGTGCCATCCAGCGGGAGTTCAAAAACATTCAGTACTTC	CAIQREFKNIQYF
TRBD2	TRBV29-1	many	TRBJ2-3	TGCAGCGTAGTCGGCGGGAGCGCAGATACGCAGTATTTT	CSVVGGSADTQYF
-	TRBV9	few	TRBJ1-1	TGTGCCAGCAGCGTTATGTACACTGAAGCTTTCTTT	CASSVMYTEAFF
TRBD2	TRBV15	many	TRBJ2-1	TGTGCCACCAGCAGAGAGAATAGCGGGAGCCAGCGACTGTACAATGAGCAGTTCTTC	CATSRENSGSQRLYNEQFF
TRBD1	TRBV11-2	many	TRBJ2-5	TGTGCCAGCAGGTTAAGACAGGGGCGCGAGACCCAGTACTTC	CASRLRQGRETQYF
TRBD1	TRBV5-1	few	TRBJ1-1	TGCGCCAGCAGCTTGGGGAAGGGTGGGGGACCAGGGGGCACTGAAGCTTTCTTT	CASSLGKGGGPGGTEAFF
-	TRBV28	many	TRBJ2-3	TGCGCCGGTGGCGCCCCCAGCACAGATACGCAGTATTTT	CAGGAPSTDTQYF
TRBD2	TRBV28	many	TRBJ2-1	TGTGCCAGCAGCTGGACTAGCGGGAGTGATGAGCAGTTCTTC	CASSWTSGSDEQFF
TRBD1	TRBV18	few	TRBJ1-4	TGTGCCAGCTCACCACCAGGGACAGATAATGAAAAACTGTTTTTT	CASSPPGTDNEKLFF
TRBD2	TRBV5-1	many	TRBJ2-5	TGCGCCAGCAGCTTGTTGTCTAGCGGGAGCGTTCAAGAGACCCAGTACTTC	CASSLLSSGSVQETQYF
-	TRBV24-1	many	TRBJ2-3	TGTGCCACGTCCAGGGGAGAAGCAGATACGCAGTATTTT	CATSRGEADTQYF
-	TRBV6-1	-	TRBJ1-6	TGTGCCAGCAGACCGGGACTAGCTCATTCACCCCTCCACTTT	CASRPGLAHSPLHF
TRBD1	TRBV28	many	TRBJ1-2	TGTGCCGGGCAAAGGACAGGCGACTATGGCTACACCTTC	CAGQRTGDYGYTF